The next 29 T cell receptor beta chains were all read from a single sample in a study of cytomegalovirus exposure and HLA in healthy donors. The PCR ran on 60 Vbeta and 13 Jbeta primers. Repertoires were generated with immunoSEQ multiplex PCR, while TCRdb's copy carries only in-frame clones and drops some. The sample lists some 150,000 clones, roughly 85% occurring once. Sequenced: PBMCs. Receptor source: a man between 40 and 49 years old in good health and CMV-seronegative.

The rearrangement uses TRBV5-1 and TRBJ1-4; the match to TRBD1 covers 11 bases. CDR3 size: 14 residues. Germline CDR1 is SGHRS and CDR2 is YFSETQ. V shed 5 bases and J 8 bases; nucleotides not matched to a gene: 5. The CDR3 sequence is CASSLDRGPEKLFF. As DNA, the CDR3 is TGCGCCAGCAGTCTGGACAGGGGGCCCGAAAAACTGTTTTTT. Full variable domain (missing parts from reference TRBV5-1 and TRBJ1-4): KAGVTQTPRYLIKTRGQQVTLSCSPISGHRSVSWYQQTPGQGLQFLFEYFSETQRNKGNFPGRFSGRQFSNSRSEMNVSTLELGDSALYLCASSLDRGPEKLFFGSGTQLSVL.

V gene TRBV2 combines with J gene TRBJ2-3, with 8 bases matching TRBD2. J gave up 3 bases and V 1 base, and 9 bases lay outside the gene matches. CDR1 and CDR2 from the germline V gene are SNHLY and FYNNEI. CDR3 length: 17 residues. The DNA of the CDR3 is TGTGCCAGCAGTGAAGAAGCAGCGGGAGTGAAGACAGATACGCAGTATTTT. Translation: CASSEEAAGVKTDTQYF.

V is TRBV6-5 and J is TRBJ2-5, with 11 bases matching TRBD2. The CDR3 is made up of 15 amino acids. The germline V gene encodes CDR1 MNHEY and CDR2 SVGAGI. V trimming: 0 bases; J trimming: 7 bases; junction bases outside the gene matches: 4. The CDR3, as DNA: TGTGCCAGCAGTTACTCCGGGACTAGCGGAAGGACCCAGTACTTC. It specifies CASSYSGTSGRTQYF.

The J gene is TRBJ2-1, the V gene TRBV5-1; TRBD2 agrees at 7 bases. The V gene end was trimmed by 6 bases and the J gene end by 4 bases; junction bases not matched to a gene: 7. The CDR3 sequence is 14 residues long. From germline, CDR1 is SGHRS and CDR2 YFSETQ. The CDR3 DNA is TGCGCCAGCAACACCGGGGAGGGTTACAATGAGCAGTTCTTC. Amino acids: CASNTGEGYNEQFF.

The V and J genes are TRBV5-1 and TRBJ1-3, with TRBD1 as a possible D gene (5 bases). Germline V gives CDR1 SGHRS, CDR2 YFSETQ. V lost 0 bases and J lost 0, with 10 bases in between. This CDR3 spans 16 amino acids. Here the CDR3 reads CASSLAGGNSGNTIYF. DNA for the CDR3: TGCGCCAGCAGCTTGGCCGGGGGAAACTCTGGAAACACCATATATTTT.

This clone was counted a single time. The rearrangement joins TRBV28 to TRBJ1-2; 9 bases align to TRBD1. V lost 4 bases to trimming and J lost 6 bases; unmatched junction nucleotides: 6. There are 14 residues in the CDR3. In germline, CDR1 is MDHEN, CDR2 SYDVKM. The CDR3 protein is CASSSRDRVNGYTF. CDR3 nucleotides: TGTGCCAGCAGTTCACGGGACAGGGTGAATGGCTACACCTTC.

The CDR3 nucleotides read TGTGCCAGCAGTTCGGCCGGGACAGGGCTTTCACCCCTCCACTTT. Translated, it gives CASSSAGTGLSPLHF. This chain uses TRBV28 with TRBJ1-6; 9 bases are shared with TRBD1. CDR1 is MDHEN and CDR2 is SYDVKM in the germline V gene. The CDR3 is made up of 15 amino acids. J was trimmed by 9 bases and V by 4 bases; bases with no gene match: 7.

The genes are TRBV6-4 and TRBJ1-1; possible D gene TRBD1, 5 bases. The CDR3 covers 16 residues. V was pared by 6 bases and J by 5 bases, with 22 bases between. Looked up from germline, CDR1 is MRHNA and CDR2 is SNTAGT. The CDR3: CASSPRDGGVLTEAFF. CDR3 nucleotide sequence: TGTGCCAGCAGCCCTAGGGACGGGGGGGTTCTTACTGAAGCTTTCTTT.

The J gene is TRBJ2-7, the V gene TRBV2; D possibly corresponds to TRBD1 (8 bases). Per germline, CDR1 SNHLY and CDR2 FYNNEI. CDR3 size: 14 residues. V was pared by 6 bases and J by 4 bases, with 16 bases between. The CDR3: CASRPGQGLYEQYF. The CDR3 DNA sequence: TGTGCCAGCAGACCCGGACAGGGACTATACGAGCAGTACTTC. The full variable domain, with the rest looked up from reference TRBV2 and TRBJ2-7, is EPEVTQTPSHQVTQMGQEVILRCVPISNHLYFYWYRQILGQKVEFLVSFYNNEISEKSEIFDDQFSVERPDGSNFTLKIRSTKLEDSAMYFCASRPGQGLYEQYFGPGTRLTVT.

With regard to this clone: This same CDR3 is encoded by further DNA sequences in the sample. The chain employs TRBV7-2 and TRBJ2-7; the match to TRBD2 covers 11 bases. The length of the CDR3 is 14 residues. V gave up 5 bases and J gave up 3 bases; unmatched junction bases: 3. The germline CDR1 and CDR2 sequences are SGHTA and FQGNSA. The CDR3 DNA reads TGTGCCAGCAGCCTTACTAGCGGGAGCTACGAGCAGTACTTC. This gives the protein CASSLTSGSYEQYF.

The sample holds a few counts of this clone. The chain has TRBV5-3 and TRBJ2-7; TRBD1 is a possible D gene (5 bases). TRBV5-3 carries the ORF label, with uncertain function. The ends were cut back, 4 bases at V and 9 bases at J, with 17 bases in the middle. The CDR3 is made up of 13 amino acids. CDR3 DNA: TGTGCCAGAAGCAACAGGCCCGCAGGTATGCAGTACTTC. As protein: CARSNRPAGMQYF.

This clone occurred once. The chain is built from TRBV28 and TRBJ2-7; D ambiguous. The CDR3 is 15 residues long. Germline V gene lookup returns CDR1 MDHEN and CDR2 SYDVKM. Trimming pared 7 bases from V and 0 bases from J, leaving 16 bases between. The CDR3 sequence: CASTPESDSSYEQYF. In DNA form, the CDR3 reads TGTGCCAGCACTCCCGAATCTGATAGCTCCTACGAGCAGTACTTC.

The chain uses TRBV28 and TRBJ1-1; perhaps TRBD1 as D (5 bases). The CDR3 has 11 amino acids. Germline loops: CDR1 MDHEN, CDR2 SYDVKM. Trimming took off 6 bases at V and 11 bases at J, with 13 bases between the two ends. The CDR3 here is CASRTTGAAFF. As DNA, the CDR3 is TGTGCCAGCAGAACCACAGGAGCGGCTTTCTTT.

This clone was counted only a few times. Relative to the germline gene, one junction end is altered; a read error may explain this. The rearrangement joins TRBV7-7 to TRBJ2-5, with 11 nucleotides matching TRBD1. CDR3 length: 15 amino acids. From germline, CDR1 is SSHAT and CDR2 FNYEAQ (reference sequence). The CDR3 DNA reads TGTGCTAGCAGCCTCGGGACAGGGGGGCAAGAGACCCAGTACTTC. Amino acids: CASSLGTGGQETQYF. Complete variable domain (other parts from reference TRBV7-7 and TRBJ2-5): GAGVSQSPRYKVTKRGQDVTLRCDPISSHATLYWYQQALGQGPEFLTYFNYEAQPDKSGLPSDRFSAERPEGSISTLTIQRTEQRDSAMYRCASSLGTGGQETQYFGPGTRLLVL.

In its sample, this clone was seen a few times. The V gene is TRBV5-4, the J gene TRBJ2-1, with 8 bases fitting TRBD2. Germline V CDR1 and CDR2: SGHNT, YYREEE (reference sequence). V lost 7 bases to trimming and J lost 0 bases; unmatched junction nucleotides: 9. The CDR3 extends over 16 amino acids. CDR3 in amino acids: CASSRGAGGSYNEQFF. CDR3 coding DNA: TGTGCCAGCTCCCGGGGGGCGGGGGGCTCCTACAATGAGCAGTTCTTC. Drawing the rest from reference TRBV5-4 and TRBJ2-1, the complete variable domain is ETGVTQSPTHLIKTRGQQVTLRCSSQSGHNTVSWYQQALGQGPQFIFQYYREEENGRGNFPPRFSGLQFPNYSSELNVNALELDDSALYLCASSRGAGGSYNEQFFGPGTRLTVL.

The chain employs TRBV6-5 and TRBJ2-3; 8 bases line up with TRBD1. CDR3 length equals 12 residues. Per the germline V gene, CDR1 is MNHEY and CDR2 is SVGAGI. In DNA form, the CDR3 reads TGTGCAACCAGGGGGCCCCCGGATACGCAGTATTTT. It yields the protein CATRGPPDTQYF.

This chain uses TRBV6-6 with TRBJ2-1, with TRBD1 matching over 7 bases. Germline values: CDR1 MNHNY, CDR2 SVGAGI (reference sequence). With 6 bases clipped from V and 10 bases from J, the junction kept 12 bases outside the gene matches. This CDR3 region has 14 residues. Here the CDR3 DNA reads TGTGCCAGCAGAAACCCGGGACAGATAGGGGAGCAGTTCTTC. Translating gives CASRNPGQIGEQFF.

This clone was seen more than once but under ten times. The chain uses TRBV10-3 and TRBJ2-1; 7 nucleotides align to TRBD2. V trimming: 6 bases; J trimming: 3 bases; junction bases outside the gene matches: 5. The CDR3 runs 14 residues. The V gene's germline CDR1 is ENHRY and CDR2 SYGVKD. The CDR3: CAISSAGYYNEQFF. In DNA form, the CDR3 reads TGTGCCATCAGCTCAGCGGGGTACTACAATGAGCAGTTCTTC.

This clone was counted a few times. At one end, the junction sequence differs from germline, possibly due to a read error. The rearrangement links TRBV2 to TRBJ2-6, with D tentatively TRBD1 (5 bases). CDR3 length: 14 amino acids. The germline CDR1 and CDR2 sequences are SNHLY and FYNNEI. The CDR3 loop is CASSGSSGANGLTF. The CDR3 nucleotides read TGTGCCAGCAGTGGATCCTCTGGGGCCAACGGCCTGACTTTC.

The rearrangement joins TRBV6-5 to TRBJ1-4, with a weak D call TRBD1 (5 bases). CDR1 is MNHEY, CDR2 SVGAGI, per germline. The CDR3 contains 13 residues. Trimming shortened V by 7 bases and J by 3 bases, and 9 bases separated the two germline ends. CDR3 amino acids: CASTGVANEKLFF. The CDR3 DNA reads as TGTGCCAGCACGGGGGTGGCTAATGAAAAACTGTTTTTT.

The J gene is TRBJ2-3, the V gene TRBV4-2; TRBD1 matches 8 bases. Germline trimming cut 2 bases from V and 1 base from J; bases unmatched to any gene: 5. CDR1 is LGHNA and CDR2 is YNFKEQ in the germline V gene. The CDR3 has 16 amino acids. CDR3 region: CASSQPTGDGTDTQYF. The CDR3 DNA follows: TGTGCCAGCAGCCAACCGACAGGGGACGGCACAGATACGCAGTATTTT.

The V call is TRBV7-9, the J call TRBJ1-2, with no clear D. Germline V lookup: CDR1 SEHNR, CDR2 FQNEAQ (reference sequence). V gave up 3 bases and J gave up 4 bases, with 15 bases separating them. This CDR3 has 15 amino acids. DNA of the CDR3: TGTGCCAGCAGCTTTCGTGGGCAGGCCCTCTATGGCTACACCTTC. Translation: CASSFRGQALYGYTF.

The CDR3 DNA reads as TGTGCCAGCAGCTCCTCCTGGACGGGGAAAGAGACCCAGTACTTC. Its translation: CASSSSWTGKETQYF. The chain couples TRBV7-9 to TRBJ2-5; TRBD2 is a possible D gene (5 bases). The CDR3 length is 15 residues. Germline CDR1 and CDR2: SEHNR and FQNEAQ (reference sequence). V was clipped by 4 bases and J by 3 bases, with 15 bases between them.

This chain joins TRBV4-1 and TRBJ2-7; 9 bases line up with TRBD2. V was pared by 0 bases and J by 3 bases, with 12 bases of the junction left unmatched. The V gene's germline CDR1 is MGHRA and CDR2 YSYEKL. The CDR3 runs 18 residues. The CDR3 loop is CASSQERDLGSGSYEQYF. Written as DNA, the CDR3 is TGCGCCAGCAGCCAAGAACGAGACTTGGGTAGCGGGAGCTACGAGCAGTACTTC.

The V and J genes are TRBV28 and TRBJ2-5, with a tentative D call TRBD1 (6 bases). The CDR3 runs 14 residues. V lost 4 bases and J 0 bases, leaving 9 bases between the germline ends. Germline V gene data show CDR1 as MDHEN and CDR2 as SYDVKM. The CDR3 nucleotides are TGTGCCAGCAGTTCGGGACAAGACCAAGAGACCCAGTACTTC. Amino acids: CASSSGQDQETQYF.

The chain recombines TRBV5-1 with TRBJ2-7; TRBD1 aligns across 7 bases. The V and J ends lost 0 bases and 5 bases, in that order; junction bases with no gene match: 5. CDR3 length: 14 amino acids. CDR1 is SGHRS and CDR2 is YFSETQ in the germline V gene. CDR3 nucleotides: TGCGCCAGCAGCTTGGGACAGGGTGTGAACGAGCAGTACTTC. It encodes CASSLGQGVNEQYF.

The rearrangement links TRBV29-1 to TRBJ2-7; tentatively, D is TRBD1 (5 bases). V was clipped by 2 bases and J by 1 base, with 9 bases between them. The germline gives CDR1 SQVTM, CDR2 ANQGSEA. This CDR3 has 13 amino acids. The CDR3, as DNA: TGCAGCGTTGAACAGGGAAAGTCCTACGAGCAGTACTTC. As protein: CSVEQGKSYEQYF.

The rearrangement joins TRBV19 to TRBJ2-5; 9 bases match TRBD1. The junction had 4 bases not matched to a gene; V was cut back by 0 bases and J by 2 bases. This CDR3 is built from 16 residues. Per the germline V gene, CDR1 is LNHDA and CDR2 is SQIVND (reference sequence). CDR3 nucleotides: TGTGCCAGTAGTATAGAACGGGACAGGGCTCAAGAGACCCAGTACTTC. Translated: CASSIERDRAQETQYF.

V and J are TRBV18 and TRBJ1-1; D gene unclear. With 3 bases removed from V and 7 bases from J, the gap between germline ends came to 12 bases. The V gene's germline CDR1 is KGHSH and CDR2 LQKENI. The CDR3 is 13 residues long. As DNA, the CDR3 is TGTGCCAGCTCACCCGGACGGGATCGTGAAGCTTTCTTT. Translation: CASSPGRDREAFF.